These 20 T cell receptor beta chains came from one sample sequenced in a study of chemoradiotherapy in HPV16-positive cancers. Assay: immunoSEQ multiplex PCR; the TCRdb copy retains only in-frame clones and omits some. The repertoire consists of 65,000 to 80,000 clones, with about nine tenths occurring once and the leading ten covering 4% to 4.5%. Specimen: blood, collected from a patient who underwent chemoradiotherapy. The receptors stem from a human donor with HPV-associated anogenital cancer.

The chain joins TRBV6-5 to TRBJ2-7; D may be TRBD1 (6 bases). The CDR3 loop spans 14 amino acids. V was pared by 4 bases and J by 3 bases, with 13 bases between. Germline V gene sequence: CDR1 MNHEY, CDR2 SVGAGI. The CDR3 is CASSLDGQNYEQYF. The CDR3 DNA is TGTGCCAGCAGTTTAGACGGACAGAACTACGAGCAGTACTTC.

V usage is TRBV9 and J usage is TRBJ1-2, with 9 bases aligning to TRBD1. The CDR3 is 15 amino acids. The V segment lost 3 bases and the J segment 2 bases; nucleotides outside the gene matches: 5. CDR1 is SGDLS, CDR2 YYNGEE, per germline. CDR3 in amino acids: CASSAGTGLNYGYTF. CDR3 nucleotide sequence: TGTGCCAGCAGCGCCGGGACAGGGCTAAACTATGGCTACACCTTC.

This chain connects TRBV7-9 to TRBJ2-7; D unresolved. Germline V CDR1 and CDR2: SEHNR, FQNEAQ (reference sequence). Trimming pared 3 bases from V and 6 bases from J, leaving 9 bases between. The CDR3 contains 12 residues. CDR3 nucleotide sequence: TGTGCCAGCAGCTTGACCCTGGGCGAGCAGTACTTC. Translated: CASSLTLGEQYF.

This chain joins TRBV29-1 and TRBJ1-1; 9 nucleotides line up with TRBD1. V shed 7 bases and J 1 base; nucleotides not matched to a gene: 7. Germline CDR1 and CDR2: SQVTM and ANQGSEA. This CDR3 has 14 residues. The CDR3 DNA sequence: TGCAGCGGCACCACAGGGGGCTCGAACACTGAAGCTTTCTTT. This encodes CSGTTGGSNTEAFF.

CDR3 loop: CASSLPGALGELFF. The CDR3 DNA is TGTGCCAGCAGCTTACCCGGGGCCCTGGGGGAGCTGTTTTTT. The J gene is TRBJ2-2, the V gene TRBV11-2, with D perhaps TRBD1 or TRBD2 (5 bases each). Germline V CDR1 and CDR2: SGHAT, FQNNGV. V lost 2 bases, J lost 8 bases, and 12 bases lay in between. The CDR3 length is 14 residues.

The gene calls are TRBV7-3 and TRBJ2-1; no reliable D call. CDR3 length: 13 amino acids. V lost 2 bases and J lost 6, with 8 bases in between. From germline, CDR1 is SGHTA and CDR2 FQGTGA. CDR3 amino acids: CASSLGLTNEQFF. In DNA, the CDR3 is TGTGCCAGCAGCTTAGGGTTAACCAATGAGCAGTTCTTC.

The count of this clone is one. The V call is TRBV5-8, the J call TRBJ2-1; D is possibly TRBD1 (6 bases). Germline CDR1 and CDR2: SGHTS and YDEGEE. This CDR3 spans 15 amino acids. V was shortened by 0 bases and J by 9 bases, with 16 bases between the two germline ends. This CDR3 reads CASSLATVRGVEQFF. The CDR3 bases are TGTGCCAGCAGCTTGGCGACTGTCAGGGGCGTTGAGCAGTTCTTC.

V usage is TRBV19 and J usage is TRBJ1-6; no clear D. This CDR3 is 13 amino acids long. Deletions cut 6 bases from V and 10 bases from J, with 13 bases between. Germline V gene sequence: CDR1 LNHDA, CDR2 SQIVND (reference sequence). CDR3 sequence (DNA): TGTGCCAGTAGGATGGAGAGAAGATCACCCCTCCACTTT. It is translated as CASRMERRSPLHF.

CDR3 sequence: CASSPRTVYSNQPQHF. The CDR3 DNA follows: TGTGCCAGCAGTCCCAGGACAGTATATAGCAATCAGCCCCAGCATTTT. The chain recombines TRBV28 with TRBJ1-5, with D possibly TRBD1 on 6 matching bases. The ends were cut back, 5 bases at V and 0 bases at J, with 14 bases in the middle. There are 16 residues in the CDR3. Germline V lookup: CDR1 MDHEN, CDR2 SYDVKM.

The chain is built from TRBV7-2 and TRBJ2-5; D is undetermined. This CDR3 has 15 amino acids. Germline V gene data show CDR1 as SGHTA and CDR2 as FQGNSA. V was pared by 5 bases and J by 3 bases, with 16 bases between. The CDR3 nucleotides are TGTGCCAGCAGCACAGCTTGGGGTTGGAAAGAGACCCAGTACTTC. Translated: CASSTAWGWKETQYF.

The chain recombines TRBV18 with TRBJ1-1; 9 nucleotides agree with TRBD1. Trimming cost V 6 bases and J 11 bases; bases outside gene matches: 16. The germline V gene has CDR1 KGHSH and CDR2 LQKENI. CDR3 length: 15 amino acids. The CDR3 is CASSPGNPGQGGAFF. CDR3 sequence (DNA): TGTGCCAGCTCCCCAGGAAATCCGGGACAGGGTGGGGCTTTCTTT.

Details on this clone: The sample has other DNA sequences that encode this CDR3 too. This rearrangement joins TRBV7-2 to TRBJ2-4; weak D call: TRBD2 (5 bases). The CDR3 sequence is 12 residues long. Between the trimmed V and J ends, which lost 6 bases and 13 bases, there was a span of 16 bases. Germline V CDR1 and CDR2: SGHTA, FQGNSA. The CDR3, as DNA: TGTGCCAGCAGGGGAGCCTCAGCCATCCAGTACTTC. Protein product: CASRGASAIQYF.

CDR3 sequence (DNA): TGTGCCAGCTCACCAGTTCCGGGGACTCTAGGCGATGAGCAGTTCTTC. Translation gives CASSPVPGTLGDEQFF. V and J are TRBV18 and TRBJ2-1, with D possibly matching TRBD2 (6 bases). CDR3 size: 16 residues. Trimming shortened V by 2 bases and J by 8 bases, and 19 bases separated the two germline ends. Germline V gene sequence: CDR1 KGHSH, CDR2 LQKENI.

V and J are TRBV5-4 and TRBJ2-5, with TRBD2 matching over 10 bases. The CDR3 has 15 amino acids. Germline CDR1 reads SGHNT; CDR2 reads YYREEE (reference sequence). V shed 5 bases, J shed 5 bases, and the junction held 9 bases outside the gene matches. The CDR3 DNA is TGTGCCAGCAGGGGGTCCGGGACTAGCGCGGAGACCCAGTACTTC. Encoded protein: CASRGSGTSAETQYF.

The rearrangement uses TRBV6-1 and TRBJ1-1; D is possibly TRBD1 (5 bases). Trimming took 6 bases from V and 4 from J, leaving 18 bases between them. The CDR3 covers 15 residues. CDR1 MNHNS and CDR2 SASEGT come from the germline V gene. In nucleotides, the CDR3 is TGTGCCAGCAGCCGAGCGGGGGAGGCAGGCACTGAAGCTTTCTTT. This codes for CASSRAGEAGTEAFF.

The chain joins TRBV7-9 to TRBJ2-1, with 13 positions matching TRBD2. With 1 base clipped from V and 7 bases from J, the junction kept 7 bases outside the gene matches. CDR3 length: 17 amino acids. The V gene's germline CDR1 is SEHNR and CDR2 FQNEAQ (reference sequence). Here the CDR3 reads CASSLGLGLAGYNEQFF. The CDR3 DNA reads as TGTGCCAGCAGCTTAGGCCTGGGACTAGCGGGGTATAATGAGCAGTTCTTC.

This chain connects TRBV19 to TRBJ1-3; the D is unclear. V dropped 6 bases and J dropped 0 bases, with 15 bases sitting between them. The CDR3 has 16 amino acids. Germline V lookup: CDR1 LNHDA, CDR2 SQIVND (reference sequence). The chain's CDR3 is CASSIQGASSGNTIYF. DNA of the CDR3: TGTGCCAGTAGCATACAAGGAGCGAGCTCTGGAAACACCATATATTTT.

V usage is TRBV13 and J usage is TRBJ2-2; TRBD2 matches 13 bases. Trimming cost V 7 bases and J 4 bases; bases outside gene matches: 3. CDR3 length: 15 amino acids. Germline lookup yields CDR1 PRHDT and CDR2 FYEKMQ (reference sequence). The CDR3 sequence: CASTRTSGSTGELFF. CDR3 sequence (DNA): TGTGCCAGCACAAGGACTAGCGGGAGCACCGGGGAGCTGTTTTTT. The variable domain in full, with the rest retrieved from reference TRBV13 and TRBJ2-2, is AAGVIQSPRHLIKEKRETATLKCYPIPRHDTVYWYQQGPGQDPQFLISFYEKMQSDKGSIPDRFSAQQFSDYHSELNMSSLELGDSALYFCASTRTSGSTGELFFGEGSRLTVL.

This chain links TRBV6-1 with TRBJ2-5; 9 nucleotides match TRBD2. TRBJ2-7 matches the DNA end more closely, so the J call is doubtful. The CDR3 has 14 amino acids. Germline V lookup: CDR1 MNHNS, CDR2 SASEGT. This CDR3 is CASRVSGGHYEQYF. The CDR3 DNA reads TGTGCCAGCAGAGTTAGCGGGGGACACTACGAGCAGTACTTC.

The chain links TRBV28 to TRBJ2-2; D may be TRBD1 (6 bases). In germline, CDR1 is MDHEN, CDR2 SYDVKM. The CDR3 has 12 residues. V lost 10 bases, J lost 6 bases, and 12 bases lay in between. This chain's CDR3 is CAIPQGPGELFF. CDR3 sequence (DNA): TGTGCCATCCCACAGGGTCCCGGGGAGCTGTTTTTT.